A single sample gave rise to the 12 T cell receptor beta chains below, sequenced in a study of T cells in tuberculosis. Assay: immunoSEQ multiplex PCR; the TCRdb copy retains only in-frame clones and omits some. The top ten hold about 6.5% of the sample, which has 25,000 or so clones, nearly 90% seen once. Material: PBMCs. These receptors were collected from a donor under 30 with latent tuberculosis or without tuberculosis infection.

The chain uses TRBV27 and TRBJ1-6; no clear D gene. The CDR3 runs to 13 residues. The ends were cut back, 3 bases at V and 11 bases at J, with 11 bases in the middle. Germline CDR1 reads MNHEY; CDR2 reads SMNVEV (reference sequence). CDR3 nucleotide sequence: TGTGCCAGCAGTTTTCTGGGCTGGGCACCCCTCCACTTT. Its translation is CASSFLGWAPLHF.

The chain uses TRBV27 and TRBJ2-7; a possible D gene is TRBD1 (5 bases). Germline-derived CDR1 and CDR2 are MNHEY and SMNVEV (reference sequence). Trimming stripped 8 bases from V and 2 bases from J, with 16 bases between. The CDR3 runs 14 residues. CDR3 protein: CASATKPGTYEQYF. The DNA for the CDR3 is TGTGCCAGCGCAACAAAACCAGGGACCTACGAGCAGTACTTC.

J is TRBJ2-3 and V is TRBV7-9; 9 nucleotides match TRBD2. V gave up 3 bases and J gave up 0 bases; unmatched junction bases: 4. Germline CDR1 is SEHNR and CDR2 is FQNEAQ (reference sequence). CDR3 length: 16 residues. This CDR3 is CASSFTAGGSTDTQYF. CDR3 in DNA: TGTGCCAGCAGCTTTACGGCGGGGGGGAGCACAGATACGCAGTATTTT.

This clone was seen just once. The chain employs TRBV5-6 and TRBJ1-1, with 7 bases lining up with TRBD1. The CDR3 consists of 15 residues. Germline V lookup: CDR1 SGHDT, CDR2 YYEEEE. V lost 1 base and J lost 1; bases outside the gene matches: 4. CDR3 bases: TGTGCCAGCAGCTTGCCCGGGACAGCGAACACTGAAGCTTTCTTT. It translates to CASSLPGTANTEAFF.

The gene calls are TRBV19 and TRBJ1-1, with D uncertain. CDR1 LNHDA and CDR2 SQIVND come from the germline V gene (reference sequence). There are 15 residues in the CDR3. Trimming stripped 6 bases from V and 3 bases from J, with 17 bases between. The CDR3 loop is CASSPSGAGYTEAFF. The CDR3 bases are TGTGCCAGTAGCCCGTCGGGAGCGGGGTACACTGAAGCTTTCTTT.

The V call is TRBV9, the J call TRBJ2-3; 9 bases fit TRBD2. Germline values: CDR1 SGDLS, CDR2 YYNGEE. Trimming removed 0 bases from V and 6 bases from J; junction bases left unmatched: 5. This CDR3 is built from 15 residues. The CDR3 loop is CASSVAGSGGDTQYF. In nucleotides, the CDR3 is TGTGCCAGCAGCGTAGCTGGTAGCGGGGGCGATACGCAGTATTTT. The variable domain in full, completed from reference TRBV9 and TRBJ2-3, reads DSGVTQTPKHLITATGQRVTLRCSPRSGDLSVYWYQQSLDQGLQFLIQYYNGEERAKGNILERFSAQQFPDLHSELNLSSLELGDSALYFCASSVAGSGGDTQYFGPGTRLTVL.

For this clone: The identical CDR3 is also encoded by other nucleotide sequences in the sample. The chain uses TRBV6-5 and TRBJ1-1, with 7 bases fitting TRBD1. CDR3 length equals 15 residues. V shed 6 bases, J shed 1 base, and the junction held 8 bases outside the gene matches. CDR1 and CDR2 (germline): MNHEY, SVGAGI. The CDR3 DNA reads as TGTGCCAGCAGAACCACCGGGACAGAGAACACTGAAGCTTTCTTT. Its protein product is CASRTTGTENTEAFF.

The rearrangement uses TRBV5-1 and TRBJ1-2; 7 bases line up with TRBD1. The germline CDR1 and CDR2 sequences are SGHRS and YFSETQ. The length of the CDR3 is 14 residues. After removal of 0 bases from V and 1 base from J, the junction contained 0 bases not matched to a gene. Written as DNA, the CDR3 is TGCGCCAGCAGCTTGGGACAGGGTAACTATGGCTACACCTTC. It encodes CASSLGQGNYGYTF.

CDR3 nucleotides: TGTGCCAGCAGTGATTTTAGCGGGGGCAATGAGCAGTTCTTC. Its protein product is CASSDFSGGNEQFF. The genes are TRBV28 and TRBJ2-1; 9 bases are shared with TRBD2. The CDR3 has 14 residues. The V and J ends lost 5 bases and 6 bases, in that order; junction bases with no gene match: 5. Germline CDR1 and CDR2: MDHEN and SYDVKM. Together with reference TRBV28 and TRBJ2-1, the CDR3 gives the full variable domain: DVKVTQSSRYLVKRTGEKVFLECVQDMDHENMFWYRQDPGLGLRLIYFSYDVKMKEKGDIPEGYSVSREKKERFSLILESASTNQTSMYLCASSDFSGGNEQFFGPGTRLTVL.

The chain couples TRBV21-1 to TRBJ2-5; no check of the table's D call, TRBD1, against the DNA was made. TRBV21-1 constitutes a pseudogene. This CDR3 is 15 amino acids long. The CDR3 nucleotides read TGTGCCAGCAGCAAAGACGGACAGGGGCTGGAGACCCAGTACTTC. Amino acids: CASSKDGQGLETQYF.

The chain combines TRBV2 with TRBJ1-1; 9 nucleotides line up with TRBD1. CDR1 is SNHLY and CDR2 is FYNNEI in the germline V gene. Germline trimming cut 7 bases from V and 1 base from J; bases unmatched to any gene: 4. The CDR3 spans 14 residues. The CDR3 DNA is TGTGCCAGCAATCCGACAGGGGGGAACACTGAAGCTTTCTTT. Residues: CASNPTGGNTEAFF.

The V gene is TRBV27, the J gene TRBJ1-1; D not certain. Germline V gene data show CDR1 as MNHEY and CDR2 as SMNVEV (reference sequence). The CDR3 runs to 14 residues. V was clipped by 6 bases and J by 3 bases, with 14 bases between them. The CDR3 sequence: CASRNPWSDTEAFF. CDR3 in DNA: TGTGCCAGCAGAAACCCCTGGAGTGACACTGAAGCTTTCTTT.